Sequencing of this TCR beta chain was carried out in a study of blood T cell repertoires in COVID-19. Study details: Collection of acute and convalescent COVID-19 samples took place in the United States, Italy and Spain. The cDNA or gDNA used as material had been derived from T cells, B-cell-depleted T cells, or PBMCs.

Original data processing: Estimation of nucleated cell counts was performed using reference gene primer amplification. Sequencing was performed with immunoSEQ multiplex PCR; in TCRdb, only in-frame clones are kept and a portion is missing. V and J calls plus clone size are reproduced from that table; the DNA served to infer D and trimming. The repertoire holds tens of thousands of clones, with around 80% as singletons. CDR3 size: 14 residues. V dropped 6 bases and J dropped 0; count of bases not matched to a gene: 1. Germline CDR1 is MNHEY and CDR2 is SVGAGI. Sequencing input: peripheral blood. The clonotype comes from a human donor in a cohort sampled during active COVID-19. The J gene is TRBJ1-3, the V gene TRBV6-5; 8 bases align to TRBD1. This chain's CDR3 is CASRDRDSGNTIYF. The CDR3 DNA sequence: TGTGCCAGCAGGGACAGGGACTCTGGAAACACCATATATTTT.